Listed below are T cell receptor beta chains from one sample, sequenced in a study of shared clonotypes between healthy human individuals. The method was immunoSEQ multiplex PCR; TCRdb's version includes in-frame clones alone and lacks a portion of them. The profile covers over 150,000 clones, with 66% appearing a single time and about 9.4% taken by the ten largest. The material sequenced was memory CD4+ T cells sorted from blood. The receptors stem from a man aged 25-45 years in good health. CDR3s include the opening cysteine and the closing phenylalanine or tryptophan. A D gene is named only where the DNA matches it firmly. Clone size is stated in some rows and not others, as once, few, many or a class when expanded.

D: -
size: -
J: TRBJ2-7
V: TRBV5-1
CDR3: CASSLAAGVDYEQYF
DNA: TGCGCCAGCAGCTTGGCCGCAGGCGTCGACTACGAGCAGTACTTC

D: -
size: -
J: TRBJ2-1
V: TRBV9
CDR3: CASSARDTYNEQFF
DNA: TGTGCCAGCAGCGCCCGGGACACTTACAATGAGCAGTTCTTC

D: TRBD2
size: -
J: TRBJ2-3
V: TRBV5-1
CDR3: CASSLGGLVGDTQYF
DNA: TGCGCCAGCAGCTTGGGGGGACTAGTTGGCGATACGCAGTATTTT

D: -
size: -
J: TRBJ2-7
V: TRBV6-4
CDR3: CAGYGGPPYEQYF
DNA: TGTGCCGGTTACGGCGGACCCCCCTACGAGCAGTACTTC

D: TRBD1
size: -
J: TRBJ2-5
V: TRBV9
CDR3: CASSPGQGARMETQYF
DNA: TGTGCCAGCAGCCCGGGACAGGGGGCGCGAATGGAGACCCAGTACTTC

D: -
size: -
J: TRBJ2-5
V: TRBV5-1
CDR3: CASSSGQFQETQYF
DNA: TGCGCCAGCAGCTCTGGACAGTTCCAAGAGACCCAGTACTTC

D: TRBD1
size: -
J: TRBJ1-2
V: TRBV19
CDR3: CASSIPRTGSNRYTF
DNA: TGTGCCAGTAGTATACCCCGGACAGGGTCCAACCGCTACACCTTC

D: -
size: many
J: TRBJ2-5
V: TRBV5-1
CDR3: CASSLDQETQYF
DNA: TGCGCCAGCAGCTTGGACCAAGAGACCCAGTACTTC

D: -
size: -
J: TRBJ2-7
V: TRBV7-2
CDR3: CASSLVNEQYF
DNA: TGTGCCAGCAGCTTAGTTAACGAGCAGTACTTC

D: -
size: -
J: TRBJ2-5
V: TRBV25-1
CDR3: CASSEESRRVLGETQYF
DNA: TGTGCCAGCAGTGAAGAGTCCCGACGGGTCCTGGGAGAGACCCAGTACTTC

D: -
size: -
J: TRBJ2-5
V: TRBV28
CDR3: CASRRLTIIGSQETQYF
DNA: TGTGCCAGCAGGAGATTAACAATAATAGGGTCACAAGAGACCCAGTACTTC

D: -
size: -
J: TRBJ2-1
V: TRBV10-3
CDR3: CAISASNNEQFF
DNA: TGTGCCATCAGTGCTAGTAACAATGAGCAGTTCTTC

D: -
size: -
J: TRBJ2-7
V: TRBV28
CDR3: CASSRGTPTYEQYF
DNA: TGTGCCAGCAGCCGCGGAACGCCCACCTACGAGCAGTACTTC

D: -
size: -
J: TRBJ2-1
V: TRBV14
CDR3: CASSQIGNEQFF
DNA: TGTGCCAGCAGCCAAATTGGCAATGAGCAGTTCTTC

D: -
size: -
J: TRBJ1-5
V: TRBV12-5
CDR3: CASGFSNQPQHF
DNA: TGTGCTAGTGGCTTTAGCAATCAGCCCCAGCATTTT

D: TRBD1
size: -
J: TRBJ1-5
V: TRBV15
CDR3: CATSTIMTGVSQPQHF
DNA: TGTGCCACCAGCACCATTATGACAGGGGTAAGCCAGCCCCAGCATTTT

D: -
size: -
J: TRBJ2-1
V: TRBV28
CDR3: CASRGHDDRVSHEQFF
DNA: TGTGCCAGCAGGGGACACGACGATAGGGTTTCTCACGAGCAGTTCTTC

D: -
size: -
J: TRBJ2-7
V: TRBV29-1
CDR3: CSVGTPKGRTPEQYF
DNA: TGCAGCGTAGGGACGCCTAAGGGCAGAACCCCCGAGCAGTACTTC

D: TRBD2
size: -
J: TRBJ2-7
V: TRBV5-5
CDR3: CASSVGLAGRSSYEQYF
DNA: TGTGCCAGCAGCGTGGGACTAGCGGGAAGGAGCTCCTACGAGCAGTACTTC

D: -
size: -
J: TRBJ1-2
V: TRBV28
CDR3: CASSLSVGSNYGYTF
DNA: TGTGCCAGCAGTTTATCGGTCGGGAGCAACTATGGCTACACCTTC

D: TRBD2
size: -
J: TRBJ2-7
V: TRBV5-1
CDR3: CASSLEARRALATSYEQYF
DNA: TGCGCCAGCAGCTTGGAAGCCAGACGAGCACTAGCGACCTCCTACGAGCAGTACTTC

D: -
size: once
J: TRBJ2-3
V: TRBV28
CDR3: CASRAQGSDTQYF
DNA: TGTGCCAGTAGGGCACAGGGTTCAGATACGCAGTATTTT

D: -
size: -
J: TRBJ2-1
V: TRBV11-3
CDR3: CASSLLVEQFF
DNA: TGTGCCAGCAGCTTGTTGGTTGAGCAGTTCTTC

D: TRBD2
size: -
J: TRBJ2-1
V: TRBV15
CDR3: CATSRESSGRADEQFF
DNA: TGTGCCACCAGCAGAGAGTCTAGCGGGAGGGCCGATGAGCAGTTCTTC

D: -
size: few
J: TRBJ2-3
V: TRBV11-3
CDR3: CASSLGPGEDTQYF
DNA: TGTGCCAGCAGCTTAGGCCCGGGGGAAGATACGCAGTATTTT

D: TRBD2
size: -
J: TRBJ2-7
V: TRBV5-4
CDR3: CASSLQVAGVGYEQYF
DNA: TGTGCCAGCAGCTTGCAAGTGGCGGGAGTAGGCTACGAGCAGTACTTC

D: -
size: -
J: TRBJ1-5
V: TRBV28
CDR3: CASRGSGSNQPQHF
DNA: TGTGCCAGCCGGGGGTCCGGAAGCAATCAGCCCCAGCATTTT

D: -
size: once
J: TRBJ2-3
V: TRBV18
CDR3: CASSLSQGSTDTQYF
DNA: TGTGCCAGCTCATTGTCTCAGGGAAGCACAGATACGCAGTATTTT

D: -
size: -
J: TRBJ1-1
V: TRBV2
CDR3: CASSKDSLMNTEAFF
DNA: TGTGCCAGCAGTAAGGACAGCTTAATGAACACTGAAGCTTTCTTT